The 5 T cell receptor beta chains listed next were all sequenced from one sample in a study of CD8+ T cells in alopecia areata. The treatment is: oral pan-JAK inhibitor, 5-10 mg twice daily. Sequencing used cDNA as its template, made by extracting RNA and reverse transcribing it. Measured with immunoSEQ multiplex PCR; TCRdb has only the in-frame clones, and not every one. This sample carries 210,000 or so clones, approximately 72% of them seen once, and the ten largest clones take roughly 1.2%. The sample here was CD4+ T cells sorted from blood, taken at week 44, from a patient treated with tofacitinib. Every receptor here comes from a human donor with alopecia areata.

The genes are TRBV5-6 and TRBJ1-2; D is ambiguous. Germline V gene lookup returns CDR1 SGHDT and CDR2 YYEEEE. This CDR3 is 14 amino acids long. Trimming left V 3 bases short and J 6 bases short, with 15 bases between. The CDR3 nucleotides read TGTGCCAGCAGCTCCGGCTGGGGAATTAATGGCTACACCTTC. Encoded protein: CASSSGWGINGYTF. The full variable domain, with the rest looked up from reference TRBV5-6 and TRBJ1-2, is DAGVTQSPTHLIKTRGQQVTLRCSPKSGHDTVSWYQQALGQGPQFIFQYYEEEERQRGNFPDRFSGHQFPNYSSELNVNALLLGDSALYLCASSSGWGINGYTFGSGTRLTVV.

The chain recombines TRBV30 with TRBJ1-1, with D unresolved. The CDR3 contains 14 residues. V shed 0 bases and J shed 4 bases, with 12 bases lying between them. In germline, CDR1 is GTSNPN, CDR2 SVGIG (reference sequence). The CDR3 region is CAWSVVWEATEAFF. In DNA form, the CDR3 reads TGTGCCTGGAGTGTAGTTTGGGAGGCCACTGAAGCTTTCTTT.

This rearrangement joins TRBV2 to TRBJ2-7; possible D gene TRBD1, 5 bases. V lost 5 bases to trimming and J lost 7 bases, with 12 bases between them. The CDR3 runs 12 residues. Germline CDR1 SNHLY, CDR2 FYNNEI. For the CDR3, the DNA is TGTGCCAGCAGTCCACAGGATGAAGAGCAGTACTTC. Residues: CASSPQDEEQYF.

The chain combines TRBV29-1 with TRBJ2-6; D is perhaps TRBD1 or TRBD2 (5 bases each). The CDR3 is made up of 14 amino acids. V was trimmed by 3 bases and J by 2 bases, leaving 8 bases between them. Per germline, CDR1 SQVTM and CDR2 ANQGSEA. This CDR3 is CSVEMGPGANVLTF. In DNA, the CDR3 is TGCAGCGTTGAGATGGGACCTGGGGCCAACGTCCTGACTTTC.

In its sample, this clone was seen once. The rearrangement joins TRBV10-3 to TRBJ1-2; D is unclear. This CDR3 is built from 14 residues. In germline, CDR1 is ENHRY, CDR2 SYGVKD. The germline V and J ends were trimmed by 2 bases and 4 bases, with 11 bases remaining between them. In nucleotides, the CDR3 is TGTGCCATCAGTGAGGAAAACAGAGGCTATGGCTACACCTTC. Amino acids: CAISEENRGYGYTF.